The T cell receptor (beta chain) described here comes from a study of T cells expressing NK-cell markers. Germline CDR1 SGHRS, CDR2 YFSETQ. The CDR3 runs to 16 residues. After re-calling the 5' RACE reads, TCRdb lists one entry per CDR3 protein, DNA absent. The data include about 460,000 distinct CDR3 sequences; the top ten clones carry 1.4%. This TCR derives from a woman aged 45-60 years in good health. This rearrangement joins TRBV5-1 to TRBJ1-4; TCRdb lists TRBD1, though no DNA is available to test this call. The sequenced sample was blood T cells: a sorted CD56 or NKG2C T cell subset, CD4+ or CD8+ T cells, or bulk PBMC T cells (not recorded which). The CDR3 spells CASRPTGTGANEKLFF.